Following are 21 T cell receptor beta chains from one sample sequenced in a study of OX40 agonist ivuxolimab in advanced cancers. Clones were sequenced by immunoSEQ multiplex PCR, and TCRdb holds only the in-frame ones, with some missing. The data show approximately 81,000 clones, 88% seen once. Sequenced here: CD4+ or CD8+ T cells sorted from blood, sampled in a trial of the OX40 agonist ivuxolimab. All receptors come from an adult with an advanced solid tumor such as melanoma, head and neck, liver or kidney cancer.

V is TRBV6-5 and J is TRBJ2-5; D may be TRBD1 or TRBD2 (5 bases each). Germline V CDR1 and CDR2: MNHEY, SVGAGI. The length of the CDR3 is 14 residues. The V end lost 2 bases, the J end lost 2 bases, and 9 bases lay between the germline ends. CDR3 nucleotides: TGTGCCAGCAGTTACGGGGGAACACAAGAGACCCAGTACTTC. Translated: CASSYGGTQETQYF.

V usage is TRBV5-1 and J usage is TRBJ2-3; 8 nucleotides match TRBD2. V shed 3 bases, J shed 0 bases, and the junction held 9 bases outside the gene matches. The CDR3 is 17 residues long. Germline CDR1 reads SGHRS; CDR2 reads YFSETQ. The CDR3 is CASSWPLRGGSTDTQYF. Written as DNA, the CDR3 is TGCGCCAGCAGCTGGCCCCTTCGGGGGGGTAGCACAGATACGCAGTATTTT.

The chain links TRBV27 to TRBJ2-2; either TRBD1 or TRBD2 may supply D (5 bases each). The V gene's germline CDR1 is MNHEY and CDR2 SMNVEV (reference sequence). CDR3 length: 13 amino acids. V dropped 5 bases and J dropped 7 bases, with 11 bases sitting between them. CDR3 nucleotides: TGTGCCAGCAGTCCCGGGACCCACGGGGAGCTGTTTTTT. Amino acids: CASSPGTHGELFF.

In its sample, this clone was seen a few times. This chain joins TRBV28 and TRBJ1-6; 7 positions match TRBD1. Germline loops: CDR1 MDHEN, CDR2 SYDVKM. V lost 6 bases and J lost 8; bases outside the gene matches: 25. The CDR3 loop spans 20 amino acids. As DNA, the CDR3 is TGTGCCAGCAGGTTGGAACCCGGGACAGCCCGGTTGTCGTGGGATTCACCCCTCCACTTT. Encoded protein: CASRLEPGTARLSWDSPLHF.

The chain employs TRBV19 and TRBJ2-3; D perhaps matches TRBD2 (6 bases). The CDR3 totals 12 residues. The germline V gene has CDR1 LNHDA and CDR2 SQIVND (reference sequence). Trimming cost V 7 bases and J 4 bases, with 9 bases left between them. In DNA, the CDR3 is TGTGCCAGTATGGAGGGGTCAGATACGCAGTATTTT. Its translation is CASMEGSDTQYF.

V and J are TRBV18 and TRBJ1-3; unclear D gene. Trimming cost V 4 bases and J 4 bases, with 5 bases left between them. Germline V gives CDR1 KGHSH, CDR2 LQKENI. CDR3 length: 12 residues. The CDR3: CASSLQGNTIYF. The CDR3 nucleotides are TGTGCCAGCTCACTACAGGGAAACACCATATATTTT.

This rearrangement joins TRBV5-4 to TRBJ1-2; D might be TRBD1 (5 bases). Per the germline V gene, CDR1 is SGHNT and CDR2 is YYREEE (reference sequence). The V end lost 0 bases, the J end lost 5 bases, and 20 bases lay between the germline ends. This CDR3 is 17 amino acids long. In DNA, the CDR3 is TGTGCCAGCAGCTTGGCCGTTCGGGCGGGACCTCAATATGGCTACACCTTC. Translation: CASSLAVRAGPQYGYTF.

This clone showed up just once. The sample has other DNA sequences that encode this CDR3 too. V gene TRBV9 combines with J gene TRBJ1-1, with D hard to call. This CDR3 comprises 13 residues. With 0 bases removed from V and 0 bases from J, the gap between germline ends came to 3 bases. Germline assignment: CDR1 SGDLS and CDR2 YYNGEE. The CDR3: CASSVAVNTEAFF. The CDR3 bases are TGTGCCAGCAGCGTAGCCGTGAACACTGAAGCTTTCTTT.

The chain is built from TRBV5-1 and TRBJ2-3; 7 nucleotides line up with TRBD2. The CDR3 length is 15 residues. Germline assignment: CDR1 SGHRS and CDR2 YFSETQ. The junction had 7 bases not matched to a gene; V was cut back by 4 bases and J by 2 bases. CDR3: CASSERGSLTDTQYF. CDR3 bases: TGCGCCAGCAGCGAGCGGGGCTCACTCACAGATACGCAGTATTTT.

V and J are TRBV5-5 and TRBJ1-4; 7 bases line up with TRBD1. CDR1 and CDR2 (germline): SGHKS, YYEKEE (reference sequence). The junction had 5 bases not matched to a gene; V was cut back by 4 bases and J by 5 bases. CDR3 length: 14 amino acids. The CDR3 protein is CASSKGTANEKLFF. CDR3 DNA sequence: TGTGCCAGCAGCAAGGGGACAGCAAATGAAAAACTGTTTTTT.

This clone has a handful of counts. For the CDR3, the DNA is TGTGCCAGCAGTGAGGCAGGAGGCTATAATTCACCCCTCCACTTT. Protein sequence: CASSEAGGYNSPLHF. V usage is TRBV25-1 and J usage is TRBJ1-6; D call uncertain. The CDR3 is made up of 15 amino acids. Looked up from germline, CDR1 is MGHDK and CDR2 is SYGVNS. V was trimmed by 3 bases and J by 3 bases, leaving 9 bases between them.

The chain uses TRBV29-1 and TRBJ2-7, with a weak D call TRBD2 (6 bases). V lost 4 bases and J lost 3, with 13 bases in between. The CDR3 is 13 amino acids. CDR1 and CDR2 from the germline V gene are SQVTM and ANQGSEA. CDR3 protein: CSVVGDSNYEQYF. CDR3 DNA sequence: TGCAGCGTTGTAGGGGACTCTAACTACGAGCAGTACTTC.

This chain connects TRBV18 to TRBJ1-5; D might be TRBD1 (6 bases). CDR1 is KGHSH and CDR2 is LQKENI in the germline V gene. V was cut by 3 bases and J by 5 bases, with 14 bases left in between. The length of the CDR3 is 15 residues. The CDR3 DNA follows: TGTGCCAGCTCACCCTCGGGGGGGGCCCATCAGCCCCAGCATTTT. Translation gives CASSPSGGAHQPQHF.

This chain links TRBV7-2 with TRBJ1-5; D is possibly TRBD1 (5 bases). With 5 bases removed from V and 7 bases from J, the gap between germline ends came to 12 bases. CDR1 and CDR2 (germline): SGHTA, FQGNSA. This CDR3 is built from 13 residues. CDR3 nucleotide sequence: TGTGCCAGCAGCCGGGACGAAGTACAGCCCCAGCATTTT. Its protein product is CASSRDEVQPQHF.

The CDR3 nucleotides read TGTGCCAGCAGTTACTGGCAGGGGAACTATGGCTACACCTTC. This encodes CASSYWQGNYGYTF. The V call is TRBV6-5, the J call TRBJ1-2, with D perhaps matching TRBD1 (6 bases). The CDR3 runs 14 residues. Germline V gene data show CDR1 as MNHEY and CDR2 as SVGAGI. Trimming took off 1 base at V and 2 bases at J, with 8 bases between the two ends.

J is TRBJ2-5 and V is TRBV6-5; either TRBD1 or TRBD2 may fit D (6 bases each). V lost 7 bases to trimming and J lost 2 bases, with 14 bases between them. Per the germline V gene, CDR1 is MNHEY and CDR2 is SVGAGI. CDR3 size: 14 residues. DNA for the CDR3: TGTGCCAGCACCCATGGGGGGCCTCAAGAGACCCAGTACTTC. Protein: CASTHGGPQETQYF.

The chain uses TRBV7-3 and TRBJ1-4; D uncertain. The V end lost 3 bases, the J end lost 11 bases, and 10 bases lay between the germline ends. From germline, CDR1 is SGHTA and CDR2 FQGTGA. The CDR3 runs to 12 residues. The CDR3 reads CASSFQGYKLFF. In DNA form, the CDR3 reads TGTGCCAGCAGCTTCCAAGGGTATAAACTGTTTTTT.

The CDR3 nucleotides are TGCGCCAGCAGCTTGGCCACGGGGTCGAATGAAAAACTGTTTTTT. Its protein product is CASSLATGSNEKLFF. The chain joins TRBV5-1 to TRBJ1-4; no clear D. The V end was cut by 0 bases, the J end by 5 bases, with 11 bases between. The length of the CDR3 is 15 residues. CDR1 and CDR2 from the germline V gene are SGHRS and YFSETQ.

V gene TRBV5-1 combines with J gene TRBJ1-4, with D perhaps TRBD1 (6 bases). Germline CDR1 and CDR2: SGHRS and YFSETQ. V lost 4 bases and J 4 bases, leaving 8 bases between the germline ends. This CDR3 has 13 residues. CDR3 bases: TGCGCCAGCAGCACGGGACATAATGAAAAACTGTTTTTT. This translates into CASSTGHNEKLFF.

In DNA form, the CDR3 reads TGTGCCAGCACCCCAGGGTCCGCTACCTACGAGCAGTACTTC. It codes for CASTPGSATYEQYF. This chain joins TRBV2 and TRBJ2-7, with D maybe TRBD1 (5 bases). The CDR3 covers 14 residues. Germline CDR1 SNHLY, CDR2 FYNNEI. With 7 bases removed from V and 2 bases from J, the gap between germline ends came to 15 bases.

This clone was picked up one time. The rearrangement joins TRBV7-8 to TRBJ2-1; the D call may be TRBD1 or TRBD2 (5 bases each). CDR1 is SGHVS, CDR2 FQNEAQ, per germline. V was pared by 0 bases and J by 2 bases, with 5 bases between. The CDR3 is 14 amino acids. The CDR3: CASSLAGAYNEQFF. In DNA form, the CDR3 reads TGTGCCAGCAGCTTAGCGGGGGCCTACAATGAGCAGTTCTTC.